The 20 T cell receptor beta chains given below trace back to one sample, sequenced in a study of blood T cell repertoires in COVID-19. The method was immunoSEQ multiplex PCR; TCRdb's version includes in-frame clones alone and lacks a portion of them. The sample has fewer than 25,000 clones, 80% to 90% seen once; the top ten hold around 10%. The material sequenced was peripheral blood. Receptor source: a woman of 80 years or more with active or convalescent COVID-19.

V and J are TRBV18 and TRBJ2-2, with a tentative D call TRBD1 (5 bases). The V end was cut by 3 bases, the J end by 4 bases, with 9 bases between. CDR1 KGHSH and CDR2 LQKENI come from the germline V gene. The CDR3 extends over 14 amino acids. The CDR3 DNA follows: TGTGCCAGCTCACCTTCAGGGTCCACCGGGGAGCTGTTTTTT. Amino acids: CASSPSGSTGELFF.

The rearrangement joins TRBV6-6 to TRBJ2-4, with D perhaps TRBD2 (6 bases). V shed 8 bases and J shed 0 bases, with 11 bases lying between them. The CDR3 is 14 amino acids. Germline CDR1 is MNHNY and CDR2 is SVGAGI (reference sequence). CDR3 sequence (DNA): TGTGCCAGCCACATAGCGGAAGCCAAAAACATTCAGTACTTC. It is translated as CASHIAEAKNIQYF.

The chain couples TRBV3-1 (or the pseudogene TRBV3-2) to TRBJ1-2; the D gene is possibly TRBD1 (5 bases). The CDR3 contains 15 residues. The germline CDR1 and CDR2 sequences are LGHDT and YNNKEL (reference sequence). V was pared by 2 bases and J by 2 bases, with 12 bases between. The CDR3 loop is CASSQSGGLNYGYTF. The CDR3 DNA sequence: TGTGCCAGCAGCCAATCCGGGGGTCTAAACTATGGCTACACCTTC.

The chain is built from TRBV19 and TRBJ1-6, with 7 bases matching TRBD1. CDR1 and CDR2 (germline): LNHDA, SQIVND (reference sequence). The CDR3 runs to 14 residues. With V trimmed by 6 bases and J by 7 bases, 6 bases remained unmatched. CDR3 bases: TGTGCCAGTAGCCTGACAGGGACCAATTCACCCCTCCACTTT. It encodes CASSLTGTNSPLHF.

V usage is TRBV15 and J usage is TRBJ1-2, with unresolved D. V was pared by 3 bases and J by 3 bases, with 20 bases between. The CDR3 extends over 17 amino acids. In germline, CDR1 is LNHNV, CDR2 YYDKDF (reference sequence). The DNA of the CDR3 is TGTGCCACCAGCAGCAGACTGATTGGCGATGGAGACTATGGCTACACCTTC. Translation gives CATSSRLIGDGDYGYTF.

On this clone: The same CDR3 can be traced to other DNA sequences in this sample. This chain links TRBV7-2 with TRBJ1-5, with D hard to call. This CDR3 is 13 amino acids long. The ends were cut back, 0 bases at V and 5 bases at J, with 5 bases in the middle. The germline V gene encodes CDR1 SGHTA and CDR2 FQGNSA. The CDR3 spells CASSLARDQPQHF. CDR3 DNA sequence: TGTGCCAGCAGCTTAGCGCGAGATCAGCCCCAGCATTTT.

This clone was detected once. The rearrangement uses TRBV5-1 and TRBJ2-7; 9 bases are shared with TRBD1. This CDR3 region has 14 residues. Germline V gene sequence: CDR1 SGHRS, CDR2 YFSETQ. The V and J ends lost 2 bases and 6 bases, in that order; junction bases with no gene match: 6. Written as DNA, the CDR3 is TGCGCCAGCAGCTTTAGGGACAGGGCGGGCGAGCAGTACTTC. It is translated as CASSFRDRAGEQYF.

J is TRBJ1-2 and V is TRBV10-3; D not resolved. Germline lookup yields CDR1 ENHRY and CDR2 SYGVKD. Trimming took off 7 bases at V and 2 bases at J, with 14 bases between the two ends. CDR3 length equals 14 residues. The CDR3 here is CAITEEGGNYGYTF. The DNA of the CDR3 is TGTGCCATCACCGAGGAGGGCGGCAACTATGGCTACACCTTC.

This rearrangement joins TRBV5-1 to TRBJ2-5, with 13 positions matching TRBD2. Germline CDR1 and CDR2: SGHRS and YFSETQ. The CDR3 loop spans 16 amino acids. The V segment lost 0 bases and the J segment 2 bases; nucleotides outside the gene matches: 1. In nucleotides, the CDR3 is TGCGCCAGCAGCTTGGGACTAGCGGGGGGTCAAGAGACCCAGTACTTC. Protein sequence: CASSLGLAGGQETQYF.

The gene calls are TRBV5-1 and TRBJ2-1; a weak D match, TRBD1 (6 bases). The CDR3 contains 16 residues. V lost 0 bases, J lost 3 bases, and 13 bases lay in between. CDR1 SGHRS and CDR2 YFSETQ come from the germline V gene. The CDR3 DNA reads TGCGCCAGCAGCTTGGATCGGGCAGGGGTCTACAATGAGCAGTTCTTC. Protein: CASSLDRAGVYNEQFF.

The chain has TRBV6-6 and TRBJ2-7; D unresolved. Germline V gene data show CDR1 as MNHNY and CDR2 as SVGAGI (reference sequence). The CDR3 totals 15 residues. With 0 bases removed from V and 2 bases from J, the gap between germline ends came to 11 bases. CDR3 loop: CASSYSRDLAYEQYF. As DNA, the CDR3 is TGTGCCAGCAGTTACTCGAGAGACCTAGCCTACGAGCAGTACTTC.

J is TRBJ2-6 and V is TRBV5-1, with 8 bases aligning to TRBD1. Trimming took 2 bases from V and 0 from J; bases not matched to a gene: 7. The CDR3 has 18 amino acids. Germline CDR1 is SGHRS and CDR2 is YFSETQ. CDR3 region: CASSFRGQARSGANVLTF. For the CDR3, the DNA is TGCGCCAGCAGCTTTAGGGGACAGGCTCGCTCTGGGGCCAACGTCCTGACTTTC.

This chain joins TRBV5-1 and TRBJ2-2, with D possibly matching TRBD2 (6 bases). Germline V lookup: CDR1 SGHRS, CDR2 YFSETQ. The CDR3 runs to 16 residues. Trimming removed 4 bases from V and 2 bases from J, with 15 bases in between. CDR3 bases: TGCGCCAGCAGCGTTCTACTAGCAGCAAACACCGGGGAGCTGTTTTTT. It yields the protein CASSVLLAANTGELFF.

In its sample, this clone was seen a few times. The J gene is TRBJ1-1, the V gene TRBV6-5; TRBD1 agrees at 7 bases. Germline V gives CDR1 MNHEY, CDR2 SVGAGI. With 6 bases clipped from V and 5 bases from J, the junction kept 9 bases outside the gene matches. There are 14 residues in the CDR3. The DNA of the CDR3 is TGTGCCAGCAGGGGCGCGACAGGGAGGACTGAAGCTTTCTTT. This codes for CASRGATGRTEAFF.

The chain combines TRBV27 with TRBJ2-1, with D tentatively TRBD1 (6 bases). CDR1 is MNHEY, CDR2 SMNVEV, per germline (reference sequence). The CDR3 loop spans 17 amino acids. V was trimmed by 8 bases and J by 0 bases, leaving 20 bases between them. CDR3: CASQRGSERYSYNEQFF. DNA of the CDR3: TGTGCCAGCCAAAGGGGGTCGGAGCGGTACTCCTACAATGAGCAGTTCTTC.

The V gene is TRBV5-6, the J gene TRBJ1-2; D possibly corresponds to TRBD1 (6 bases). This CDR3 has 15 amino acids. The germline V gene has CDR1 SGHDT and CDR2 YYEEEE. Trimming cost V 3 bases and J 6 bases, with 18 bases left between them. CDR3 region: CASSSPTGEDHGYTF. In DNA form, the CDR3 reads TGTGCCAGCAGCTCACCGACAGGCGAGGATCATGGCTACACCTTC.

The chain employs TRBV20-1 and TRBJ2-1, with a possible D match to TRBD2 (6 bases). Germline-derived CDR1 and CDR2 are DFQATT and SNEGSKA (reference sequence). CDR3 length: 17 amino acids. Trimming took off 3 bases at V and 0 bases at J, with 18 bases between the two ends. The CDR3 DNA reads TGCAGTGCTAGTCATCGGGCGGGACCGAGCTCCTACAATGAGCAGTTCTTC. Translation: CSASHRAGPSSYNEQFF.

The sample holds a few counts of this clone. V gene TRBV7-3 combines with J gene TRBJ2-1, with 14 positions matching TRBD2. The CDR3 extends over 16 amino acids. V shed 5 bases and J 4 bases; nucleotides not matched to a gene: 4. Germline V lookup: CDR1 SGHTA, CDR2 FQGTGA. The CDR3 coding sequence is TGTGCCAGCAGCCCCCGGACTAGCGGGGGGTACAATGAGCAGTTCTTC. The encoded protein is CASSPRTSGGYNEQFF. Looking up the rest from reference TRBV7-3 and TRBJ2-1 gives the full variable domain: GAGVSQTPSNKVTEKGKYVELRCDPISGHTALYWYRQSLGQGPEFLIYFQGTGAADDSGLPNDRFFAVRPEGSVSTLKIQRTERGDSAVYLCASSPRTSGGYNEQFFGPGTRLTVL.

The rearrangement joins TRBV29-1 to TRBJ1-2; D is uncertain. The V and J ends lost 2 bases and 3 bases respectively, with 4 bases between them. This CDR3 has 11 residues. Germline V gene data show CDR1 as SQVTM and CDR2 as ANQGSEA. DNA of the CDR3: TGCAGCGTTGAACAATACTATGGCTACACCTTC. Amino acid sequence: CSVEQYYGYTF.

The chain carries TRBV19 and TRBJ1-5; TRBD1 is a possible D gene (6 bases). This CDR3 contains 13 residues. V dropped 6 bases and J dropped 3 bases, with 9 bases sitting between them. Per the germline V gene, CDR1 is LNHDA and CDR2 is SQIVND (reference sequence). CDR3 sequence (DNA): TGTGCCAGTAGGGACAGCCTCAATCAGCCCCAGCATTTT. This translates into CASRDSLNQPQHF.